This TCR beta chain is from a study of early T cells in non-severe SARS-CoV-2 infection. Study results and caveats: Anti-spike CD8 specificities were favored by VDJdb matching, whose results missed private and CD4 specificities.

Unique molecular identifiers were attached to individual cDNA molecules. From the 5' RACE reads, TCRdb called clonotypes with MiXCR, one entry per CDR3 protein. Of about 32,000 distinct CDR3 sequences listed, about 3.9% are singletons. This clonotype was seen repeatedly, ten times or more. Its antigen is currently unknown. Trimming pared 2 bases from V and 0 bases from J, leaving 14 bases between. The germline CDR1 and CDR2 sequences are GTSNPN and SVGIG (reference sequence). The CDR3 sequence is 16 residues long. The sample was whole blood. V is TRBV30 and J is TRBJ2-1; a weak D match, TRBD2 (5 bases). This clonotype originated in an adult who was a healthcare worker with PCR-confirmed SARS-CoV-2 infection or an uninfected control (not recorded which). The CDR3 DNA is TGTGCCTGGAGTCCCTTAGCGAGAATCTCCTACAATGAGCAGTTCTTC. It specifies CAWSPLARISYNEQFF.